This section outlines one T cell receptor (beta chain) sequence together with its context. The antigen remains unidentified. The entry originates in a study of OX40 agonist ivuxolimab in advanced cancers. Study in general: Those enrolled were roughly 80% male, with a mean age of around 60 years and ages from about 20 to 85. Overall study results and limits: Both blood CD4+ and CD8+ T cells showed clonal growth by week 6 at 0.1 to 3.0 mg/kg.

TCRdb keeps only in-frame clones here, not all; method: immunoSEQ multiplex PCR. The sample holds some 63,000 clones, around 92% seen once. Germline V lookup: CDR1 SQVTM, CDR2 ANQGSEA. The V gene lost 6 bases and the J gene lost 2 bases, with 14 bases spanning the gap. The CDR3 is made up of 13 amino acids. Here the sequenced sample was CD4+ or CD8+ T cells sorted from blood, taken in a trial of the OX40 agonist ivuxolimab. This TCR was sampled from an adult with an advanced solid tumor such as melanoma, head and neck, liver or kidney cancer. The chain is built from TRBV29-1 and TRBJ2-7, with D possibly TRBD2 on 5 matching bases. CDR3 DNA sequence: TGCAGCGTCATGACTGGCGGGCCCTACGAGCAGTACTTC. Translated, it gives CSVMTGGPYEQYF.